This T cell receptor beta chain was captured by sequencing in a study of OX40 agonist ivuxolimab in advanced cancers. The V gene end was trimmed by 5 bases and the J gene end by 0 bases; junction bases not matched to a gene: 10. CDR1 SGHNT and CDR2 YENEEA come from the germline V gene. This CDR3 spans 17 amino acids. The assay was immunoSEQ multiplex PCR, and TCRdb's table has in-frame clones only and misses some. Here the sample spans about 8,000 clones, around 89% being singletons. The sequences come from CD4+ or CD8+ T cells sorted from blood, collected in a trial of the OX40 agonist ivuxolimab. This chain uses TRBV11-3 with TRBJ2-1; TRBD2 matches 7 bases. This clonotype originated in an adult with an advanced solid tumor such as melanoma, head and neck, liver or kidney cancer. Here the CDR3 reads CASSPFSGQSSYNEQFF. CDR3 coding DNA: TGTGCCAGCAGCCCTTTTAGCGGGCAGAGCTCCTACAATGAGCAGTTCTTC.